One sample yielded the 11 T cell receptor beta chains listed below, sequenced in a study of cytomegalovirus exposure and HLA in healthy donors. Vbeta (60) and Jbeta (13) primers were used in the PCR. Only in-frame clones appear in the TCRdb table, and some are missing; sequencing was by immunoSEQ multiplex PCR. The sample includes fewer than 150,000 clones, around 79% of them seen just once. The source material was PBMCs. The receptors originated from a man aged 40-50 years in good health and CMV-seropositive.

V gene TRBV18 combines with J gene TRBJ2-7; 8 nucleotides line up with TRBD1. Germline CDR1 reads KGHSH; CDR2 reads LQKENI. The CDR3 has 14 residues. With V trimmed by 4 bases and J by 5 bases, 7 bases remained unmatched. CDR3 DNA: TGTGCCAGCTCACTACAGGGGGGTGGCGACGAGCAGTACTTC. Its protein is CASSLQGGGDEQYF.

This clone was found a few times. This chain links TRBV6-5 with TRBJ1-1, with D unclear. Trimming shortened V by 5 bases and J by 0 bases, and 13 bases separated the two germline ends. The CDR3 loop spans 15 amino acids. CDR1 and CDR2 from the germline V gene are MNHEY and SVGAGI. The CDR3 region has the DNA TGTGCCAGCAGTCGCACCCCGACACTGAACACTGAAGCTTTCTTT. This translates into CASSRTPTLNTEAFF.

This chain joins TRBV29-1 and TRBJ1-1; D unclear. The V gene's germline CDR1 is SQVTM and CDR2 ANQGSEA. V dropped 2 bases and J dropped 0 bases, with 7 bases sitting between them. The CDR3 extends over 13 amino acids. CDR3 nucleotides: TGCAGCGTTGAATGGGCCTTGAACACTGAAGCTTTCTTT. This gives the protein CSVEWALNTEAFF.

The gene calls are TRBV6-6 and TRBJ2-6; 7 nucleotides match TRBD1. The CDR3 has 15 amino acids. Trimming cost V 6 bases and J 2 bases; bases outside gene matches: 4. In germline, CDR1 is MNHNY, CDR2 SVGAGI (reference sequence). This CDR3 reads CASRPDRAGANVLTF. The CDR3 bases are TGTGCCAGCAGACCCGACAGGGCTGGGGCCAACGTCCTGACTTTC.

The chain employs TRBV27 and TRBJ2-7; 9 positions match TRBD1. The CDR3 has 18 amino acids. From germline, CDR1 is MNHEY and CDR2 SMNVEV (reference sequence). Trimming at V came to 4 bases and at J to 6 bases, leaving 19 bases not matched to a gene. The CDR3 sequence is CASSSAFPGQGVIGEQYF. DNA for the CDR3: TGTGCCAGCAGTTCGGCCTTCCCGGGACAGGGAGTCATCGGCGAGCAGTACTTC.

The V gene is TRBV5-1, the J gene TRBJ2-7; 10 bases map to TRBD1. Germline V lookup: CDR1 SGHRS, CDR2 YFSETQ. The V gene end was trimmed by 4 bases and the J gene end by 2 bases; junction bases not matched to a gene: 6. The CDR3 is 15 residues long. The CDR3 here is CASSVAGTGAYEQYF. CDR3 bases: TGCGCCAGCAGCGTCGCCGGGACAGGGGCCTACGAGCAGTACTTC.

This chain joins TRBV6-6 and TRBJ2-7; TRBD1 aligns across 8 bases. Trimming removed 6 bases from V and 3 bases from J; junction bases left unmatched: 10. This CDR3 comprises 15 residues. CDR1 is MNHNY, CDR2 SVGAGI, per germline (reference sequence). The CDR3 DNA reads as TGTGCCAGCAGCTTTGGACAGGGCAAGGGCTACGAGCAGTACTTC. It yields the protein CASSFGQGKGYEQYF.

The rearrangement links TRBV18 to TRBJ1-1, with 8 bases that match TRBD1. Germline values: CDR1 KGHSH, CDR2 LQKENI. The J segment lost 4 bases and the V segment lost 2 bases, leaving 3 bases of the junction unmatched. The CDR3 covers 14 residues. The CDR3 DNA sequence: TGTGCCAGCTCACCAGGGACAGGATTCACTGAAGCTTTCTTT. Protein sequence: CASSPGTGFTEAFF.

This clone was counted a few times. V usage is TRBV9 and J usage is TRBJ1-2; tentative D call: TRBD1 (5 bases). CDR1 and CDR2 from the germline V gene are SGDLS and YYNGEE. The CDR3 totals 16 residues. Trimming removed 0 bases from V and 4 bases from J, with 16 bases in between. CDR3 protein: CASSVEGDWGGYGYTF. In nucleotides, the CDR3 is TGTGCCAGCAGCGTAGAAGGTGACTGGGGGGGCTATGGCTACACCTTC.

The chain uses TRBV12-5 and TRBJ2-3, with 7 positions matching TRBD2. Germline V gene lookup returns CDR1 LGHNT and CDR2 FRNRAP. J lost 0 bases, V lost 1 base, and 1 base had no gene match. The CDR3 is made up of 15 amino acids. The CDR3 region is CASGLASGSTDTQYF. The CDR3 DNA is TGTGCTAGTGGTTTGGCTAGCGGAAGCACAGATACGCAGTATTTT.

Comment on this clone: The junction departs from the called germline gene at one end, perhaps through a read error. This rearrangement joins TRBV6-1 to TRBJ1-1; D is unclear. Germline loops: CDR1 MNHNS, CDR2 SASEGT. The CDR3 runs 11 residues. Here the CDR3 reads CASSEVGRTLF. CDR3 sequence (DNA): TGTGCCAGCAGTGAAGTGGGCAGGACTTTATTT.